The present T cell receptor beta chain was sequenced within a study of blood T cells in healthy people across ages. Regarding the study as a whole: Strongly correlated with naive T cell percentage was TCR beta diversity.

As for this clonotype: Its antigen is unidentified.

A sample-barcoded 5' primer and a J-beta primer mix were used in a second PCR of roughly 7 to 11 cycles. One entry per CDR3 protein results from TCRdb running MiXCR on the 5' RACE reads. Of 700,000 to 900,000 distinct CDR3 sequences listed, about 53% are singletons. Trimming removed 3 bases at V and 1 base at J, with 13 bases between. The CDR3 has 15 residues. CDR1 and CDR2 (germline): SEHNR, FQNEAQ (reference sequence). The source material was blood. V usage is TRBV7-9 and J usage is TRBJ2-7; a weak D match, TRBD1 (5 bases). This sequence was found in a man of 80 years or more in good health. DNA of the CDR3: TGTGCCAGCAGCTTGCAGGGTCTAGGGTCCTACGAGCAGTACTTC. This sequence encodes CASSLQGLGSYEQYF.